These 6 T cell receptor beta chains share one sample of origin, sequenced in a study of glioma-infiltrating T cells after dendritic cell vaccination. Measured with immunoSEQ multiplex PCR; TCRdb has only the in-frame clones, and not every one. The sample has about 67,000 clones; roughly 79% are singletons. Sequenced material: blood, taken before dendritic cell vaccination. The source is a human donor with glioblastoma.

The genes are TRBV10-3 and TRBJ1-1; no reliable D call. The germline V and J ends were trimmed by 0 bases and 5 bases, with 16 bases remaining between them. This CDR3 comprises 16 residues. Germline-derived CDR1 and CDR2 are ENHRY and SYGVKD. CDR3 coding DNA: TGTGCCATCAGTGAGTCGAGTCCGGGATCGGATACTGAAGCTTTCTTT. Protein sequence: CAISESSPGSDTEAFF.

The chain links TRBV13 to TRBJ1-1, with D maybe TRBD1 (6 bases). CDR3 length equals 14 residues. With 5 bases removed from V and 6 bases from J, the gap between germline ends came to 16 bases. From germline, CDR1 is PRHDT and CDR2 FYEKMQ (reference sequence). The CDR3 DNA is TGTGCCAGCAGCACTGTCAGGGGAATGGCTGAAGCTTTCTTT. It specifies CASSTVRGMAEAFF.

The chain combines TRBV10-3 with TRBJ1-1; 9 bases are shared with TRBD1. The CDR3 spans 17 residues. V lost 4 bases to trimming and J lost 1 base; unmatched junction nucleotides: 10. Germline lookup yields CDR1 ENHRY and CDR2 SYGVKD. CDR3: CAISVQTGGNWNTEAFF. For the CDR3, the DNA is TGTGCCATCAGTGTACAAACAGGGGGCAATTGGAACACTGAAGCTTTCTTT.

Judged by abundance, this clone is medium-sized. The chain uses TRBV5-6 and TRBJ2-7; 7 bases match TRBD1. The CDR3 is 17 amino acids. Germline lookup yields CDR1 SGHDT and CDR2 YYEEEE. The V and J ends lost 0 bases and 1 base, in that order; junction bases with no gene match: 10. This CDR3 is CASSLGGWGQSSYEQYF. CDR3 sequence (DNA): TGTGCCAGCAGCTTGGGGGGGTGGGGACAGAGTTCCTACGAGCAGTACTTC.

The V call is TRBV5-6, the J call TRBJ2-7, with D possibly TRBD1 on 7 matching bases. There are 14 residues in the CDR3. Germline CDR1 and CDR2: SGHDT and YYEEEE. The germline V and J ends were trimmed by 3 bases and 1 base, with 11 bases remaining between them. The CDR3 DNA follows: TGTGCCAGCAGCTCGCGGGACAGTTCCTACGAGCAGTACTTC. This codes for CASSSRDSSYEQYF.

The chain joins TRBV7-2 to TRBJ1-6, with D tentatively TRBD1 (5 bases). Trimming stripped 2 bases from V and 8 bases from J, with 10 bases between. The length of the CDR3 is 14 residues. CDR1 and CDR2 from the germline V gene are SGHTA and FQGNSA. The CDR3 sequence: CASSLQGLYSPLHF. The CDR3, as DNA: TGTGCCAGCAGCTTACAGGGCTTGTATTCACCCCTCCACTTT.